This T cell receptor (beta chain) was documented in a study of Tregs in tolerant kidney transplant recipients. Study background: After B cell culture, CD4+CD8-CD25+CD127- and CD4+CD8-4-1BB+CD40L- cells were sorted. An approximately three-day belatacept mixed lymphocyte reaction, sometimes plus 5-day graft donor restimulation, preceded CD4+CD25+CD127- sorting.

The table came from immunoSEQ multiplex PCR; TCRdb's copy has only in-frame clones and leaves some out. The data contain around 9,700 clones, under 95% of them singletons. Concerning this clone itself: Its antigen remains unidentified.

The V end was cut by 2 bases, the J end by 6 bases, with 4 bases between. CDR3 length: 12 residues. Germline CDR1 is SGHTA and CDR2 is FQGNSA. The input for sequencing was Tregs from blood cultured with allogeneic cells, taken before the transplant. The receptor was isolated from a human patient who received a combined kidney and bone marrow transplant. J is TRBJ2-2 and V is TRBV7-2; no reliable D call. CDR3 bases: TGTGCCAGCAGCTTAAGGGCCGGGGAGCTGTTTTTT. As protein: CASSLRAGELFF.